This T cell receptor beta chain was retrieved from a study of T cells after posttransplantation cyclophosphamide. Here immunoSEQ multiplex PCR was the method, and the copy in TCRdb shows in-frame clones only, minus some. The sample has tens of thousands of clones, about 77% seen once. CDR3 length equals 15 residues. The germline CDR1 and CDR2 sequences are SGHRS and YFSETQ. V was cut by 4 bases and J by 0 bases, with 13 bases left in between. General study results and limits: Tissue-infiltrating T cells from skin or gut overlapped little with blood T cells. Later post-transplant blood repertoires were often dominated by donor CD8+ memory clones.

With respect to this clone: What it binds is not known.

Treatment was busulfan-fludarabine conditioning, a marrow graft, and cyclophosphamide on days +3 and +4. V and J are TRBV5-1 and TRBJ2-5; D might be TRBD1 (6 bases). This TCR derives from a female patient in her thirties or forties who received an allogeneic stem cell transplant from a related donor, was CMV-positive, and had no GVHD. Some of the T cells might come from the graft donor. Sequencing used CD4+ T cells sorted from blood, obtained 1,800 to 2,000 days after a stem cell transplant with posttransplant cyclophosphamide. The chain's CDR3 is CASSLKTGYQETQYF. The DNA for the CDR3 is TGCGCCAGCAGCCTCAAAACAGGGTACCAAGAGACCCAGTACTTC.